What follows is one T cell receptor (beta chain) and its context. The sample belongs to a study of early T cells in non-severe SARS-CoV-2 infection. CDR3 size: 13 residues. V was shortened by 4 bases and J by 0 bases, with 8 bases between the two germline ends. Germline V CDR1 and CDR2: SQVTM, ANQGSEA. Separate cDNA molecules each had unique molecular identifiers attached to them. A single record per CDR3 protein comes from TCRdb applying MiXCR to the 5' RACE reads. The sample includes some 60,000 distinct CDR3 sequences, 10% to 15% of them seen just once. Sequencing was performed on whole blood. This receptor was obtained from an adult who was a healthcare worker with PCR-confirmed SARS-CoV-2 infection or an uninfected control (not recorded which). The chain links TRBV29-1 to TRBJ2-3, with D perhaps matching TRBD2 (5 bases). Here the CDR3 DNA reads TGCAGCGTTGCGGGGATTAGCACAGATACGCAGTATTTT. This gives the protein CSVAGISTDTQYF.